What follows describes a single T cell receptor (beta chain). Only a few counts were recorded for this clone. It has no known antigen specificity. Base qualities are not provided; no much larger clone lies one nucleotide away. The data were obtained in a study of control samples from healthy donors and cancer patients (dated by TCRdb to about 2020). The method was the immunoSEQ multiplex PCR assay. Here the immuneACCESS table is served through TCRdb, limited to in-frame sequences with V and J called. Missing clones are a known gap in these copies; in checked studies unresolved V genes cover under half, and the rest lacks a known reason. The sample data list approximately 110,000 clones, and more than 85% of these were observed just once. 7.8% of the sample comes from the top ten. V drops 1 base and J drops 0 bases, leaving 6 bases in between. Per the germline V gene (reference sequence), SEHNR is the CDR1 and FQNEAQ is the CDR2. The CDR3 has 15 amino acids, counting the end cysteine and phenylalanine. Of the read, only the CDR3 DNA is kept; its 45 bases are in frame from base 1.

The sequence links TRBV7-9 to TRBJ2-2, with no D gene named confidently. The sample taken for sequencing was blood. The sequence derives from a woman aged 18-29 years in good health. The nucleotide sequence reads TGTGCCAGCAGCTTAGGTGCAGCGAACACCGGGGAGCTGTTTTTT. This codes for CASSLGAANTGELFF.